The TCR beta chain under discussion was sequenced for a study of blood T cell repertoires in COVID-19. Study summary: There were acute and convalescent COVID-19 samples, and they came from the United States, Italy and Spain.

The V gene's germline CDR1 is MNHEY and CDR2 SVGEGT. This CDR3 spans 14 amino acids. V lost 2 bases to trimming and J lost 6 bases, with 10 bases between them. The protocol was immunoSEQ multiplex PCR, while the TCRdb copy is restricted to in-frame clones and leaves out a portion. Of around 18,000 clones in the sample, about 88% are singletons; the top ten hold about 13%. What was sequenced was peripheral blood. This chain joins TRBV6-2 or TRBV6-3 and TRBJ1-4; D not certain. This TCR came from a man in his 60s with active COVID-19. Written as DNA, the CDR3 is TGTGCCAGCAGTTACGCGGAGATGTATGAAAAACTGTTTTTT. This gives the protein CASSYAEMYEKLFF.